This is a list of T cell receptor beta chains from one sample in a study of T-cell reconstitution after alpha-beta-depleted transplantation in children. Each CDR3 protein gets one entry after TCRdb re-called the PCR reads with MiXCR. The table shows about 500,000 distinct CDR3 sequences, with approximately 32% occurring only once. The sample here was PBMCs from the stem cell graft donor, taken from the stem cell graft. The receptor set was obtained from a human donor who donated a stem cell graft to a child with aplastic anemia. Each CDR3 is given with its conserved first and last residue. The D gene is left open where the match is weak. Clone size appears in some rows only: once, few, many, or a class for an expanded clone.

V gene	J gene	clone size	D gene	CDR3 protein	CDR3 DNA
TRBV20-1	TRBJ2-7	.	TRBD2	CSASSDGTSGALLYEQYF	TGCAGTGCTAGCTCAGATGGGACTAGCGGGGCCCTGCTCTACGAGCAGTACTTC
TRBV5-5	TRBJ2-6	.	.	CASSWIFRAGANVLTF	TGTGCCAGCAGCTGGATCTTTAGGGCTGGGGCCAACGTCCTGACTTTC
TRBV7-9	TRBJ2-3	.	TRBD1	CASSSRQGDTQYF	TGTGCCAGCAGCTCACGACAGGGAGATACGCAGTATTTT
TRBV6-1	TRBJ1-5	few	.	CASSSFGIGGSSYQPQHF	TGTGCCAGCAGTAGTTTCGGAATCGGGGGGAGTTCCTATCAGCCCCAGCATTTT
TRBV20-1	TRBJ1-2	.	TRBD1	CSARDPRTGLGYTF	TGCAGTGCTAGAGATCCCAGGACAGGGCTTGGCTACACCTTC
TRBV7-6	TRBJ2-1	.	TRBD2	CASRAGRGSNEQFF	TGTGCCAGCAGAGCCGGGAGGGGGTCCAATGAGCAGTTCTTC
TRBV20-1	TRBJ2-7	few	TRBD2	CSARAYLAGPYEQYF	TGCAGTGCTAGAGCTTATCTAGCGGGGCCCTACGAGCAGTACTTC
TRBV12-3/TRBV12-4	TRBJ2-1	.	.	CASRLPYRFGGHDHNEQFF	TGTGCCAGCAGACTACCATACCGCTTTGGCGGGCATGATCACAATGAGCAGTTCTTC
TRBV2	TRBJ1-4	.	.	CASSEILAAGGDEKLFF	TGTGCCAGCAGTGAAATTTTGGCCGCCGGGGGAGATGAAAAACTGTTTTTT
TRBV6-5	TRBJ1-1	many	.	CASSPQHKNTEAFF	TGTGCCAGCAGTCCCCAACATAAGAACACTGAAGCTTTCTTT
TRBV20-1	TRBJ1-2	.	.	CSARDYGSTNYGYTF	TGCAGTGCTAGAGATTACGGCAGTACTAACTATGGCTACACCTTC
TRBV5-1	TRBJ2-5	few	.	CASSLGTLRETQYF	TGCGCCAGCAGCTTGGGGACCCTCCGGGAGACCCAGTACTTC
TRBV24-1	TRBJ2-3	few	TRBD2	CATSDYPTSVTDTQYF	TGTGCCACCAGTGATTACCCGACTAGCGTAACCGATACGCAGTATTTT
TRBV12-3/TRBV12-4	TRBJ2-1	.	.	CASSMTRSSYNEQFF	TGTGCCAGCAGTATGACCCGTAGCTCCTACAATGAGCAGTTCTTC
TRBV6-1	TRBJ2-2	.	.	CASRLTSTNTGELFF	TGTGCCAGCAGGCTGACTAGTACGAACACCGGGGAGCTGTTTTTT
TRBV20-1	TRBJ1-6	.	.	CSARFQGRSPLHF	TGCAGTGCTAGATTTCAGGGGCGTTCACCCCTCCACTTT
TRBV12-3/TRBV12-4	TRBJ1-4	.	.	CASSPTHRNEKLFF	TGTGCCAGCAGCCCCACACATCGGAATGAAAAACTGTTTTTT
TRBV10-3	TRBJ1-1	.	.	CAITIRTALNTEAFF	TGTGCCATCACGATCCGGACAGCGTTGAACACTGAAGCTTTCTTT
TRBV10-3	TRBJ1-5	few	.	CAISESGSKQPQHF	TGTGCCATCAGTGAGTCCGGGTCGAAGCAGCCCCAGCATTTT
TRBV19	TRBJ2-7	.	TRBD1	CASTSNSARTGIHEQYF	TGTGCCAGTACCAGTAATTCGGCTCGGACAGGGATTCACGAGCAGTACTTC
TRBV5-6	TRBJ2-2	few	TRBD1	CASSLNRGAGELFF	TGTGCCAGCAGCTTAAACAGGGGTGCCGGGGAGCTGTTTTTT
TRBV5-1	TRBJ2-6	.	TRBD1	CASSLWGTDTRSGANVLTF	TGCGCCAGCAGCTTGTGGGGGACAGACACCCGCTCTGGGGCCAACGTCCTGACTTTC
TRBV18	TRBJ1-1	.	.	CASSPDSRMNTEAFF	TGTGCCAGCTCACCGGACAGCCGCATGAACACTGAAGCTTTCTTT
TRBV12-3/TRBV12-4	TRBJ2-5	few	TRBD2	CASSFASGNQETQYF	TGTGCCAGCAGTTTTGCTAGCGGTAACCAAGAGACCCAGTACTTC
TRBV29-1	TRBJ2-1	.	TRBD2	CSVGSGTGSNEQFF	TGCAGCGTTGGAAGCGGGACGGGTTCGAATGAGCAGTTCTTC
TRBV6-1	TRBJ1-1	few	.	CASSAGRANTEAFF	TGTGCCAGCAGCGCAGGACGGGCGAACACTGAAGCTTTCTTT
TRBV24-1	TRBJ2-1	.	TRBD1	CATSDALGTGASYNEQFF	TGTGCCACCAGTGATGCCTTAGGGACAGGGGCTTCCTACAATGAGCAGTTCTTC
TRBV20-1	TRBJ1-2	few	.	CSARLGGYGYTF	TGCAGTGCTAGACTTGGAGGCTATGGCTACACCTTC